The text below deals with one TCR beta chain. Its antigen is unknown. Base qualities are missing; no much larger clone stands one base away. The CDR3 regions of human TCRbeta chains were analyzed by immunosequencing. The source study handled its data this way. Repertoire TCRs were checked for matches against a reference library of SARS-CoV-2-specific TCRs that had been generated using the MIRA antigen-specificity platform. Breadth was defined as the fraction of unique TCRs that were SARS-CoV-2-associated, and depth was defined as the fraction of total T cells that were SARS-CoV-2-associated. Each spike-specific TCR was assigned to its reactive spike region and to a CD4 or CD8 class using the MIRA data. Log10-transformed breadth and depth values were compared by one-way ANOVA with Sidak's multiple comparisons tests. The clones in this table, taken by TCRdb from immuneACCESS, are in-frame only. Not every clone is retained; where verified, under half of the shortfall comes from an unresolved V gene, and the cause of the rest is unknown. Clonal size and the V and J genes are those of that table, whereas D and trimming came from the DNA. In this sample the table shows around 140,000 clones, around 92% of which occur a single time. The ten top clones hold roughly an eighth of the sample.

The entry originates in a study of T cell responses to AZD1222 COVID-19 vaccine (dated by TCRdb to the early 2020s). At the level of the whole study: TCR sequencing was performed for more than 230 trial participants, of whom roughly 200 were given two doses of AZD1222 and some 26 were given two doses of MenACWY control vaccine. Trial participants were enrolled by age into subgroups of 18-55, 56-69 and 70-plus years, and approximately 150, 30 and 60 TCR-sequenced participants, respectively, were included in these subgroups. Here is what the overall study found, with its caveats: The vaccine-associated CD4 TCRs covered the entire spike protein, and the dominant responses fell in regions 160-218 and 743-854. Conclusions about previously exposed vaccinees are limited because only five to seven AZD1222 recipients were SARS-CoV-2 seropositive at baseline. No day 14 peak-response samples were available, so repertoires were characterized only after the peak T cell response. Reportedly, close to half of the unique spike-specific TCRs recognized epitopes lying outside the regions that are mutated in the B.1.351 and B.1.1.7 variants. After two AZD1222 doses, spike-specific TCR breadth and depth were significantly higher than at day 0 and than in MenACWY recipients. Participants were mostly white British and included more females than males, and it was suggested by the authors that clonal diversity may have been underestimated. In the small 56-69-year group, the increase in depth fell short of significance, most likely because of low power.

This sample's time point label indicates: sample from adult after SARS-CoV-2 infection, after symptom onset. Two convalescent COVID-19 patients, sampled after symptom onset from adults with prior SARS-CoV-2 infection, were also TCR-sequenced for comparison. The V and J ends are trimmed by 3 bases and 6 bases, leaving 9 bases between them. Including cysteine and phenylalanine, the CDR3 has 13 amino acids. Solely the CDR3 DNA is kept, with 39 bases framed from the first base. Reading the germline V gene (reference sequence) gives CDR1 LNHDA and CDR2 SQIVND. This receptor chain uses TRBV19 and TRBJ2-1; a weak D assignment points to TRBD1 (5 bases agree). Here the sequenced sample was peripheral blood, taken after recovery from COVID-19. The receptor was isolated from an adult who had recovered from COVID-19. The CDR3 protein sequence reads: CASSIKGFNEQFF. The DNA reads as follows: TGTGCCAGTAGTATTAAGGGGTTCAATGAGCAGTTCTTC.